This record looks at one T cell receptor beta chain sequence and its context. This record comes from a study of blood T cell repertoires in COVID-19. The germline V gene has CDR1 SEHNR and CDR2 FQNEAQ (reference sequence). This CDR3 contains 14 residues. The trim removed 3 bases at V and 3 bases at J, leaving 3 bases unmatched. Original handling: The assay estimated nucleated cells by amplifying reference gene primers. Profiled with immunoSEQ multiplex PCR; TCRdb holds only in-frame clones, not every one. V and J calls and clone size are copied from that table; D and trimming were computed from the DNA. This sample has some 260,000 clones, with 87% found just once.

Sequencing input: peripheral blood. The chain carries TRBV7-9 and TRBJ1-2, with 8 bases that match TRBD1. This receptor was identified in a man younger than 30 with active or convalescent COVID-19. CDR3 residues: CASSFTGGDYGYTF. In DNA form, the CDR3 reads TGTGCCAGCAGCTTTACAGGGGGGGACTATGGCTACACCTTC.